The clone carrying this T cell receptor (beta chain) was found once. Germline CDR1 is LGHDT and CDR2 is YNNKEL (reference sequence). V dropped 0 bases and J dropped 5; count of bases not matched to a gene: 13. CDR3 length: 18 residues. The source of the sample is a study of blood T cell repertoires in COVID-19. In the study overall: Spain, Italy and the United States supplied samples that represented acute and convalescent COVID-19. Nucleic acid was either cDNA or gDNA, and it came from T cells, B-cell-depleted T cells, or PBMCs.

In the authors' methods: Reference gene primers were amplified, and this amplification served to estimate nucleated cell counts. Only in-frame clones appear in the TCRdb table, and some are missing; sequencing was by immunoSEQ multiplex PCR. V, J and clone size were drawn from that table, and D and trimming were deduced from the DNA. The sample carries roughly 250,000 clones, about nine tenths recorded once. Sequencing was done on a sample of PBMCs or T cells enriched from blood (not recorded which). The TCR originated in a woman in her twenties or thirties with acute COVID-19. The chain uses TRBV3-1 (or the pseudogene TRBV3-2) and TRBJ2-1, with TRBD2 identical over 7 bases. The CDR3 sequence: CASSQEKFGRESDNEQFF. The CDR3 DNA follows: TGTGCCAGCAGCCAAGAGAAATTTGGGCGGGAGAGTGACAATGAGCAGTTCTTC.